This T cell receptor beta chain was identified in a study of control samples from healthy donors and cancer patients. Germline loops: CDR1 LNHNV, CDR2 YYDKDF (reference sequence). The CDR3 has 17 amino acids. With 0 bases clipped from V and 4 bases from J, the junction kept 8 bases outside the gene matches. Clones were sequenced by immunoSEQ multiplex PCR, and TCRdb holds only the in-frame ones, with some missing. The sample consists of about 150,000 clones, approximately 94% of them appearing once. The chain carries TRBV15 and TRBJ1-2; 10 nucleotides match TRBD1. The clonotype originates from a man between 18 and 29 years old in good health. Sequencing was carried out using blood. CDR3 in amino acids: CATSRDLGQGEGYGYTF. As DNA, the CDR3 is TGTGCCACCAGCAGAGATTTAGGACAGGGGGAAGGCTATGGCTACACCTTC.